This T cell receptor beta chain appears in the sequencing data of a study of T cells after yellow fever vaccination. UMIs were added to TCR cDNA along with a universal primer site when it was made by 5'RACE template switching. Via MiXCR, TCRdb re-called the 5' RACE reads, giving one row per CDR3 protein. In the table there are fewer than 650,000 distinct CDR3 sequences, roughly a fifth of which are singletons. The CDR3 runs 13 residues. With V trimmed by 8 bases and J by 4 bases, 4 bases remained unmatched. Looked up from germline, CDR1 is SQVTM and CDR2 is ANQGSEA. In regard to this clonotype: Its target is not known.

Findings of the study overall: A weaker but faster secondary response was observed, peaking on day 5 versus 15.

The clonotype was recovered from a man younger than 30 who received the YFV17D yellow fever vaccine. The sample was PBMCs, taken 21 days after the first yellow fever vaccination. The chain couples TRBV29-1 to TRBJ2-2, with 10 bases fitting TRBD1. The DNA for the CDR3 is TGCAGCTCGACAGGGGGCCTCACCGGGGAGCTGTTTTTT. Amino acids: CSSTGGLTGELFF.